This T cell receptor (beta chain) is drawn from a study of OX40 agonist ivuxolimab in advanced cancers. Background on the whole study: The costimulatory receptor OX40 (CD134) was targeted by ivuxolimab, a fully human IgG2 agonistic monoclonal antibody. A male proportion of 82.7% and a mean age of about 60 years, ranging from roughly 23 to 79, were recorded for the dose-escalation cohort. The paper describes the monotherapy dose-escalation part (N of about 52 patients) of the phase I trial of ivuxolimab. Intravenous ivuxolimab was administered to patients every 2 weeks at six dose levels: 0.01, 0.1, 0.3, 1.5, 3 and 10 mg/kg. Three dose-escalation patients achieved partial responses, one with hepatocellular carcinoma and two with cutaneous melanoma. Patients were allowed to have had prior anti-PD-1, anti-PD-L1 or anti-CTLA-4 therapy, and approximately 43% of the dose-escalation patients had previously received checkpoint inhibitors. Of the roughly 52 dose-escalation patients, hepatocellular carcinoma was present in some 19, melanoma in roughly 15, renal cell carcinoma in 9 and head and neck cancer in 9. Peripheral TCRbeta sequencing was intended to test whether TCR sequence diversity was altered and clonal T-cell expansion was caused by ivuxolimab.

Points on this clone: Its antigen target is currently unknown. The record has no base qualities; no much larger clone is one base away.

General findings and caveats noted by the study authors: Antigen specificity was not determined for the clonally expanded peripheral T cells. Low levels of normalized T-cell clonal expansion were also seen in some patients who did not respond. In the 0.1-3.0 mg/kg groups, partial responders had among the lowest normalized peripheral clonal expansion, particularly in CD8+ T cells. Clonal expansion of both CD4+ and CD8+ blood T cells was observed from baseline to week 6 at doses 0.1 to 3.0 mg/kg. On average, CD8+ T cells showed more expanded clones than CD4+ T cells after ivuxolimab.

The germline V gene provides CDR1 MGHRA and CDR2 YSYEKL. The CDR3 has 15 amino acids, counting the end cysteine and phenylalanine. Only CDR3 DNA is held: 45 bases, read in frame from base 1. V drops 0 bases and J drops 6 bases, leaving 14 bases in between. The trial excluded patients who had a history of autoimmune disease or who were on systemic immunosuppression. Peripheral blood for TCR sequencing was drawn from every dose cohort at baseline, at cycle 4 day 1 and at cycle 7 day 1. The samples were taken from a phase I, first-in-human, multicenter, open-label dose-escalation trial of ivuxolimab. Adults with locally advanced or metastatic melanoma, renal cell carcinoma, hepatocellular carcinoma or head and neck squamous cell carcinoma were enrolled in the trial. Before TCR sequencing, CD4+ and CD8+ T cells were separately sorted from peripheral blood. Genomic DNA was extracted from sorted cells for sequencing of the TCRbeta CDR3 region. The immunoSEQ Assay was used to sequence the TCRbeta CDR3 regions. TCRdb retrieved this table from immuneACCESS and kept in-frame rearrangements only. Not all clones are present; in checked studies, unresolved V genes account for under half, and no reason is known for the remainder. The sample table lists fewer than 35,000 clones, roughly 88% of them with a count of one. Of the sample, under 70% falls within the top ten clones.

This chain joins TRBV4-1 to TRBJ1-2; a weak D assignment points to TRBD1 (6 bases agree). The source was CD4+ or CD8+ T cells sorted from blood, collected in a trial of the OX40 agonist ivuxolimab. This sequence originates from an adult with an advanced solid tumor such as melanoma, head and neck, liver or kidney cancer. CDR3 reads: CASSQDLVGADGYTF. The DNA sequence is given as TGCGCCAGCAGCCAAGACCTGGTGGGGGCGGATGGCTACACCTTC.